Listed here is a single TCR beta chain. Patients in Seattle were enrolled during active infection, then followed longitudinally. In the original workflow: Reference gene primer amplification in the assay estimated nucleated cell counts. The data were produced by immunoSEQ multiplex PCR, yet TCRdb's version contains in-frame clones alone and is incomplete. V and J calls and clone size are as listed in that table; D and trimming were resolved from the DNA. The data hold about 300,000 clones, with roughly 90% observed a single time. These data belong to a study of blood T cell repertoires in COVID-19. Across the whole study: PBMCs, B-cell-depleted T cells, or T cells provided the cDNA or gDNA that made up the material.

The CDR3 totals 15 residues. The junction had 9 bases not matched to a gene; V was cut back by 8 bases and J by 5 bases. Germline V lookup: CDR1 MDHEN, CDR2 SYDVKM. The sequencing sample was made of peripheral blood. This chain uses TRBV28 with TRBJ1-2; 12 bases match TRBD1. This TCR came from a woman in her 30s with COVID-19, enrolled during active disease. The CDR3 DNA reads TGTGCCAGCGGGACAGGGGGCCCGCCATCTTATGGCTACACCTTC. This codes for CASGTGGPPSYGYTF.